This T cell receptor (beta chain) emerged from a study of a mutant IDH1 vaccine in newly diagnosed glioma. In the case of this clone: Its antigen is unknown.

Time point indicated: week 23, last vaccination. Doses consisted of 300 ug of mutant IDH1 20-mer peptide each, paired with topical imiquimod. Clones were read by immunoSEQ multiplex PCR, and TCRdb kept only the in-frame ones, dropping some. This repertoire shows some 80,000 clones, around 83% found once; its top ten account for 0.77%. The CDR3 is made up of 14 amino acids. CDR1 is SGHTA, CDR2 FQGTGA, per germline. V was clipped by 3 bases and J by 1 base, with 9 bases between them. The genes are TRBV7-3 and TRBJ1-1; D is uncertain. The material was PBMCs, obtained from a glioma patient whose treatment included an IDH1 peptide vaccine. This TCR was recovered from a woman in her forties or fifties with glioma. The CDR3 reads CASSFGPRNTEAFF. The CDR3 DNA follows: TGTGCCAGCAGCTTTGGACCCAGGAACACTGAAGCTTTCTTT.